A single T cell receptor (beta chain) is shown here with its context. This clone may be a read error of a much larger clone one base away. The CDR3 end shows no conserved phenylalanine or tryptophan, and so a read error is likely. The CDR3 is made up of 12 amino acids. The germline gives CDR1 MDHEN, CDR2 SYDVKM. V was shortened by 3 bases and J by 5 bases, with 8 bases between the two germline ends. TCRdb passed the PCR reads through MiXCR, listing each CDR3 protein once. The sample yields thousands of distinct CDR3 sequences, around a third seen once. The data belong to a study of molecular identifiers for immune sequencing clone quantification.

The sequenced sample consisted of naive CD8+ T cells from blood, with Jurkat cell RNA spiked in. Described subset: FACS-sorted CD8+CD4-CCR7+CD45RA+ naive T cells. V is TRBV28 and J is TRBJ2-7; D uncertain. The receptor's source is a human donor in good health. Some libraries in this study had Jurkat cell RNA spiked in. The CDR3 loop reads CASSFSRDEQYL. The CDR3 nucleotides are TGTGCCAGCAGTTTCTCCCGGGACGAGCAGTACCTC.